The rows below give T cell receptor beta chains drawn from one sample of a study of beta chain features in type 1 diabetes. TCRdb's table, derived via immunoSEQ multiplex PCR, lists solely in-frame clones and lacks some. The data contain about 710,000 clones, over 13% of them seen just once; the ten biggest clones take up 0.04%. Sequencing used naive CD4+ T cells from blood. These receptors all come from a man younger than 30 with type 1 diabetes. The CDR3 runs from the conserved cysteine through the conserved F or W. A D gene is named only where the DNA matches it firmly. Only part of the rows carry a size: once, few, many, or a class if the clone is expanded.

TRBV7-9	TRBJ2-3	NA	few	CASSSQDTQYF	TGTGCCAGCAGCTCCCAGGATACGCAGTATTTT
TRBV19	TRBJ2-5	NA	NA	CASSMKGRQETQYF	TGTGCCAGTAGTATGAAGGGGAGACAAGAGACCCAGTACTTC
TRBV5-1	TRBJ2-5	NA	few	CASSFAGASETQYF	TGCGCCAGCAGCTTTGCAGGGGCATCTGAGACCCAGTACTTC
TRBV10-3	TRBJ2-1	NA	NA	CAIREGVLNEQFF	TGTGCCATCAGGGAGGGAGTTTTGAATGAGCAGTTCTTC
TRBV10-3	TRBJ1-1	TRBD1	NA	CAIRIGQDNTEAFF	TGTGCCATCAGAATAGGACAGGACAACACTGAAGCTTTCTTT
TRBV21-1	TRBJ1-5	NA	NA	CASSKSSPKGVGQPQHF	TGTGCCAGCAGCAAATCTTCTCCTAAAGGGGTCGGACAGCCCCAGCATTTT
TRBV18	TRBJ2-1	NA	few	CASSPNQEQFF	TGTGCCAGCTCACCGAACCAAGAGCAGTTCTTC
TRBV25-1	TRBJ1-3	TRBD1	few	CASSEWGQSSSGNTIYF	TGTGCCAGCAGTGAATGGGGACAGAGTTCCTCTGGAAACACCATATATTTT
TRBV2	TRBJ2-4	NA	few	CASSEGAVRNIQYF	TGTGCCAGCAGTGAAGGAGCCGTGAGGAACATTCAGTACTTC
TRBV7-9	TRBJ2-1	TRBD2	NA	CASSSVAGSSSYNEQFF	TGTGCCAGCAGTTCCGTAGCGGGTTCGAGCTCCTACAATGAGCAGTTCTTC
TRBV9	TRBJ2-1	TRBD2	few	CASSETGTSNEQFF	TGTGCCAGCAGCGAGACCGGGACTAGCAATGAGCAGTTCTTC